This T cell receptor beta chain was sequenced in a study of blood T cell repertoires in COVID-19. Study details: COVID-19 samples, acute and convalescent, were from the United States, Italy and Spain. The analysed material was cDNA or gDNA that came from T cells, B-cell-depleted T cells, or PBMCs.

V was pared by 6 bases and J by 0 bases, with 9 bases between. Germline assignment: CDR1 MNHEY and CDR2 SVGAGI. The CDR3 sequence is 15 residues long. Details on this clone: The same CDR3 is also encoded by other DNA sequences in this sample.

As processed by the authors: Reference gene primer amplification in the assay estimated nucleated cell counts. Using immunoSEQ multiplex PCR, the repertoire was profiled, and TCRdb retains in-frame clones only, with some absent. V and J calls and clone size are given by that table; D and trimming were obtained from the DNA. The table has under 70,000 clones, around 90% seen once. The TCR was taken from a man aged 55 to 70 with active COVID-19. The chain uses TRBV6-5 and TRBJ1-6; D is perhaps TRBD1 (6 bases). The sequenced sample was peripheral blood. The CDR3, as DNA: TGTGCCAGCAGAGGGGGAAGCTCCTATAATTCACCCCTCCACTTT. Translated, it gives CASRGGSSYNSPLHF.